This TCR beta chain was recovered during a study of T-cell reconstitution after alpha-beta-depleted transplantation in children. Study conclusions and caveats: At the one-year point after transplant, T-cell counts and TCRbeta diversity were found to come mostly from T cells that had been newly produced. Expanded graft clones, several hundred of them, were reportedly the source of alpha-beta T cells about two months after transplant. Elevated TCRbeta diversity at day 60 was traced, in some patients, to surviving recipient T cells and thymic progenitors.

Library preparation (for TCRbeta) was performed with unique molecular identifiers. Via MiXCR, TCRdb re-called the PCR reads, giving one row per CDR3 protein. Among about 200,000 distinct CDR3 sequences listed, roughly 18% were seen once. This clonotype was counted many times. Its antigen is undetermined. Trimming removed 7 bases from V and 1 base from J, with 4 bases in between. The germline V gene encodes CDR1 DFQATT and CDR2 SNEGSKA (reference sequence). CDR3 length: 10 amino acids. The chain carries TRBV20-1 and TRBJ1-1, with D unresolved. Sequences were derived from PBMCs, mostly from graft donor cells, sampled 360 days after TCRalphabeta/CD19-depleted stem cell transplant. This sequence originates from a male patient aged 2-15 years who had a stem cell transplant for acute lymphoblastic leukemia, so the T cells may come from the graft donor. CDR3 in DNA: TGCAGTGTTCCGAACACTGAAGCTTTCTTT. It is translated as CSVPNTEAFF.